The 4 T cell receptor beta chains in this list originate from one sample, sequenced in a study of shared clonotypes between healthy human individuals. Profiled with immunoSEQ multiplex PCR; TCRdb holds only in-frame clones, not every one. The table lists about 2.3 million clones, around 90% of them singletons, with about 0.36% in the top ten. Material for sequencing was naive CD4+ T cells from PBMCs. Subset described: CD45RA+ positively selected. These receptor sequences come from a young man in good health. Some clones in this sample may be carry-over from other donors' samples.

This clone was counted between two and nine times. CDR3 bases: TGCGCCAGCAGCCAAGATGGGACAGGTGGGAACACTGAAGCTTTCTTT. It specifies CASSQDGTGGNTEAFF. The chain carries TRBV4-1 and TRBJ1-1; 8 bases match TRBD1. Germline V lookup: CDR1 MGHRA, CDR2 YSYEKL. The length of the CDR3 is 16 residues. V lost 0 bases, J lost 1 base, and 4 bases stayed unmatched.

The genes are TRBV28 and TRBJ1-4; D remains ambiguous. The V gene's germline CDR1 is MDHEN and CDR2 SYDVKM. Trimming shortened V by 7 bases and J by 6 bases, and 15 bases separated the two germline ends. The CDR3 is 14 amino acids. The DNA for the CDR3 is TGTGCCAGCACCCCTCGGGCTGAGTATGAAAAACTGTTTTTT. Encoded protein: CASTPRAEYEKLFF. Full variable domain (missing parts from reference TRBV28 and TRBJ1-4): DVKVTQSSRYLVKRTGEKVFLECVQDMDHENMFWYRQDPGLGLRLIYFSYDVKMKEKGDIPEGYSVSREKKERFSLILESASTNQTSMYLCASTPRAEYEKLFFGSGTQLSVL.

The chain joins TRBV7-6 to TRBJ2-4; 8 positions match TRBD1. The CDR3 sequence is 14 residues long. Germline loops: CDR1 SGHVS, CDR2 FNYEAQ. Germline trimming cut 5 bases from V and 8 bases from J; bases unmatched to any gene: 8. The CDR3 bases are TGTGCCAGCAGCCCGGGACAGGCTTTTGACATTCAGTACTTC. Residues: CASSPGQAFDIQYF.

V and J are TRBV4-1 and TRBJ2-7, with TRBD1 matching 7 bases. CDR1 and CDR2 from the germline V gene are MGHRA and YSYEKL. This CDR3 spans 17 amino acids. With V trimmed by 1 base and J by 0 bases, 9 bases remained unmatched. In nucleotides, the CDR3 is TGCGCCAGCAGCCAAGGACCGAGCGCAGGGGGCTCCTACGAGCAGTACTTC. This gives the protein CASSQGPSAGGSYEQYF.